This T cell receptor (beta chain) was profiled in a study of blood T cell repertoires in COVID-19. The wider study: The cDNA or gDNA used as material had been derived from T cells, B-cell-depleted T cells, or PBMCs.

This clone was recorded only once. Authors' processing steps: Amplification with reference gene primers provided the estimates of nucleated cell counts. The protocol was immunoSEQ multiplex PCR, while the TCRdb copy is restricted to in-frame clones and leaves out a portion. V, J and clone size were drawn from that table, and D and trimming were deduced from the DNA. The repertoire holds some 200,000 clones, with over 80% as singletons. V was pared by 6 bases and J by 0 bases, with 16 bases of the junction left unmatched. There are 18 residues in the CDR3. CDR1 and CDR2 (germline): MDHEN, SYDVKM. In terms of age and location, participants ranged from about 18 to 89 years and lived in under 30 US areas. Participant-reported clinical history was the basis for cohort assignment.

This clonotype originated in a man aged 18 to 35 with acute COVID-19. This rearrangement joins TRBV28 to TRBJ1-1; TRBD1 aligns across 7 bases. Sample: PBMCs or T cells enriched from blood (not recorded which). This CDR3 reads CASRSLWGRGVMNTEAFF. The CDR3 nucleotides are TGTGCCAGCAGGTCTCTTTGGGGCAGGGGGGTCATGAACACTGAAGCTTTCTTT.